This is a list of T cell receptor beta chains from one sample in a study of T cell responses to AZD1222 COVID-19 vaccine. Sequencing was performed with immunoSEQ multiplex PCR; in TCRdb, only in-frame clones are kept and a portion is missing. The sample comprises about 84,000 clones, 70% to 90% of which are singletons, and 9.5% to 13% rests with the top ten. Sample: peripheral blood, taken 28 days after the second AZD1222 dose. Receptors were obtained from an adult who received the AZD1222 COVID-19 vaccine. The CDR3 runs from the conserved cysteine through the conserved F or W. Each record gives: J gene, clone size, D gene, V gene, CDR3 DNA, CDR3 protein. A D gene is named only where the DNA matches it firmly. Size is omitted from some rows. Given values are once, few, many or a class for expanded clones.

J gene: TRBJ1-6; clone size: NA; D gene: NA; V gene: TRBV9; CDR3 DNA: TGTGCCAGCAGCGTTACGGGGGAACGTTCACCCCTCCACTTT; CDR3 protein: CASSVTGERSPLHF
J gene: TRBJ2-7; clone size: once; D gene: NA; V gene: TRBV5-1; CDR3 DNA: TGCGCCAGCAGCCAAACGACAGGCCCCATCTACGAGCAGTACTTC; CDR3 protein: CASSQTTGPIYEQYF
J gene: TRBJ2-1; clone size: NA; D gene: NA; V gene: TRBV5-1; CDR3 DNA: TGCGCCAGCAGCTTGGTTCCGGAAGCTGGACGGAGTGAGCAGTTCTTC; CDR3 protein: CASSLVPEAGRSEQFF
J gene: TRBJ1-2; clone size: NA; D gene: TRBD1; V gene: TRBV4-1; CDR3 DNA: TGCGCCAGCAGCCAACGACAGGGGGCGGGGAACTATGGCTACACCTTC; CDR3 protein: CASSQRQGAGNYGYTF
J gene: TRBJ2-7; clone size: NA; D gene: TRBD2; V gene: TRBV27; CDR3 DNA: TGTGCCAGCAGTCCAACGGGAGGGCCTAGTTACGAGCAGTACTTC; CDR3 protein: CASSPTGGPSYEQYF
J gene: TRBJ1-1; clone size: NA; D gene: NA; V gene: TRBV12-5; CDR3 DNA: TGTGCTAGTGGCCCGGCAGGGAATTGGCTGTGGACTGAAGCTTTCTTT; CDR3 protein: CASGPAGNWLWTEAFF
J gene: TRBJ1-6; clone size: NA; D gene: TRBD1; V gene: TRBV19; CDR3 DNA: TGTGCCAGTAGTTCCGCGACAGGGACTGGGTCACCCCTCCACTTT; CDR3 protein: CASSSATGTGSPLHF
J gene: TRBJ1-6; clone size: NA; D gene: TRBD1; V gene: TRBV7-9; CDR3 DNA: TGTGCCAGCAGCTTACCGGGACAGGAGTCACCCCTCCACTTT; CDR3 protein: CASSLPGQESPLHF
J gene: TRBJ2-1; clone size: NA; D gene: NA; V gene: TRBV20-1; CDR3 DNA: TGCAGTGCAAGTGTCCTGCATGAGCAGTTCTTC; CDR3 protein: CSASVLHEQFF
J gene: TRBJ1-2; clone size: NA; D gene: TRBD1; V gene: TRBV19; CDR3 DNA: TGTGCCAGTAGTACGCGGGACAGAACTAACTATGGCTACACCTTC; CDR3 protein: CASSTRDRTNYGYTF